One and the same sample provided the 2 T cell receptor beta chains below, sequenced in a study of regulatory T cells in long-lasting Graves disease. Researchers made TCR beta libraries by using iRepertoire HTBI primers and running Arm-PCR on CDR3 regions. TCRdb passed the multiplex PCR reads through MiXCR, listing each CDR3 protein once. The table includes around 400,000 distinct CDR3 sequences, over 14% detected once. Time point denoted: newly diagnosed GD, antithyroid drugs for less than 3 months. The TCR library was prepared using RNA isolated from PBMCs. This same sample was also taken into another study, of T cells in Graves' hyperthyroidism and ophthalmopathy.

This specimen was peripheral blood mononuclear cells (PBMCs), taken at new diagnosis, from a patient treated with antithyroid drugs. The receptors originated from a woman aged 40 to 49 with Graves disease.

Points on this clonotype: A junction end diverges from the germline sequence, so it may reflect a read error. This rearrangement joins TRBV7-8 to TRBJ1-6; TRBD1 agrees at 7 bases. This CDR3 has 13 residues. CDR1 is SGHVS and CDR2 is FQNEAQ in the germline V gene. CDR3 in DNA: TGTGCCAGCAGCTTCGACAGGGAGCCACCCCCCCACTTT. Translation: CASSFDREPPPHF.

This clonotype was picked up many times. This chain links TRBV27 with TRBJ2-1; D possibly corresponds to TRBD2 (5 bases). The CDR3 sequence is 16 residues long. Per germline, CDR1 MNHEY and CDR2 SMNVEV (reference sequence). The V and J ends lost 6 bases and 0 bases respectively, with 15 bases between them. This CDR3 is CASRTKSGGSYNEQFF. Here the CDR3 DNA reads TGTGCCAGCAGAACCAAGAGCGGAGGCTCCTACAATGAGCAGTTCTTC.